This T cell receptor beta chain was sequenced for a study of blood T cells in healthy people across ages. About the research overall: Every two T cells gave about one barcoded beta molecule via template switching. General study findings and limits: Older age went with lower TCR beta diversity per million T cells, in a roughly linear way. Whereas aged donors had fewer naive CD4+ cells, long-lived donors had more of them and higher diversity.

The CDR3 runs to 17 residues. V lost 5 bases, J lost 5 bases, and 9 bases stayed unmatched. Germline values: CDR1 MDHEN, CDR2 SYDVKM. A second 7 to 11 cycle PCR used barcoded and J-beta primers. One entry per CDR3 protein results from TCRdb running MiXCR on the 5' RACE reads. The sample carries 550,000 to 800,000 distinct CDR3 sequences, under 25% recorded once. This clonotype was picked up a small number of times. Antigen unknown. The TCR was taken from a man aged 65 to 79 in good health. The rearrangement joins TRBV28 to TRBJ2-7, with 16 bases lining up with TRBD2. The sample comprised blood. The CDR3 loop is CASSLGLAGGRYNEQYF. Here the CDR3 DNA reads TGTGCCAGCAGTCTGGGACTAGCGGGAGGGCGGTACAACGAGCAGTACTTC.